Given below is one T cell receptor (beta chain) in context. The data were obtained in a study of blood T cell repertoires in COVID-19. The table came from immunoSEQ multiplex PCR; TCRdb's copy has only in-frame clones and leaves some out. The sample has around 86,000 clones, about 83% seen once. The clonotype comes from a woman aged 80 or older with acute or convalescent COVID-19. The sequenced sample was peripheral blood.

The CDR3 loop reads CASIGQEQPQHF. The CDR3 DNA follows: TGTGCCAGCATAGGCCAGGAACAGCCCCAGCATTTT. The V call is TRBV6-6, the J call TRBJ1-5; D unclear. Deletions cut 7 bases from V and 7 bases from J, with 11 bases between. The CDR3 consists of 12 residues. Germline V gene data show CDR1 as MNHNY and CDR2 as SVGAGI (reference sequence).